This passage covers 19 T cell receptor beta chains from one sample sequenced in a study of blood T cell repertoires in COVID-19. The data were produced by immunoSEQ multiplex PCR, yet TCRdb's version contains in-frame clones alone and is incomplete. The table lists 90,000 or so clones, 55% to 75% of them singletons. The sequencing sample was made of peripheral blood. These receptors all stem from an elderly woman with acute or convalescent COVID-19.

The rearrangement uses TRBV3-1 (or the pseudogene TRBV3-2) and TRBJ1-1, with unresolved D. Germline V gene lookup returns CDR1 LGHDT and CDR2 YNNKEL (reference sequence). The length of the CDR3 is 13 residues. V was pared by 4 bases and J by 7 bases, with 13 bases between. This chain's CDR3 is CASSPVGGGEAFF. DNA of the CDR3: TGTGCCAGCAGCCCTGTGGGAGGAGGTGAAGCTTTCTTT.

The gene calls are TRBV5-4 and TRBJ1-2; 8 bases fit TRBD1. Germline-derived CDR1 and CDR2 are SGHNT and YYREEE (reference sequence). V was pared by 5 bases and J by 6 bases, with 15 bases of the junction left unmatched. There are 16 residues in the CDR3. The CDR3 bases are TGTGCCAGCAGGGACGGGACAGGCTCTTGGAACCATGGCTACACCTTC. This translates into CASRDGTGSWNHGYTF.

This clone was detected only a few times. The CDR3 region has the DNA TGTGCCAGCAGCTTAGTGGCGGGTTATGAAGCTTTCTTT. Translating gives CASSLVAGYEAFF. The chain uses TRBV7-2 and TRBJ1-1, with D hard to call. The CDR3 length is 13 residues. The germline V and J ends were trimmed by 1 base and 7 bases, with 10 bases remaining between them. Germline loops: CDR1 SGHTA, CDR2 FQGNSA.

CDR3 bases: TGTGCCAGCAGTTATATGACTCCCGACAGGAACACTGAAGCTTTCTTT. Translation gives CASSYMTPDRNTEAFF. The rearrangement uses TRBV6-2 or TRBV6-3 and TRBJ1-1; D might be TRBD1 (5 bases). V was trimmed by 3 bases and J by 1 base, leaving 15 bases between them. Germline values: CDR1 MNHEY, CDR2 SVGEGT. This CDR3 region has 16 residues.

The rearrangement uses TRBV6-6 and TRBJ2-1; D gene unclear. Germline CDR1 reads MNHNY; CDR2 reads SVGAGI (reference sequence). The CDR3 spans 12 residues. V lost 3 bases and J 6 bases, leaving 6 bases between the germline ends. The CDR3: CASSYSSNEQFF. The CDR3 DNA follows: TGTGCCAGCAGTTATAGTTCCAATGAGCAGTTCTTC.

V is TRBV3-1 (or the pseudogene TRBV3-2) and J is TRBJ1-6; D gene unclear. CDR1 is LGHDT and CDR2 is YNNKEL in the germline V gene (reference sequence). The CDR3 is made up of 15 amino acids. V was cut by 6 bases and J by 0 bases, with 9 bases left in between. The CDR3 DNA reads TGTGCCAGCAGTTATAGTAGCTCCTATAATTCACCCCTCCACTTT. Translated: CASSYSSSYNSPLHF.

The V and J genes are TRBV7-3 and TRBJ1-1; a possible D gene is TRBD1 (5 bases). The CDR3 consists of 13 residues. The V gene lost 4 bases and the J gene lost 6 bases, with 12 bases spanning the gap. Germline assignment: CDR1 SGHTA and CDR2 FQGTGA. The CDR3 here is CASSSQGPAEAFF. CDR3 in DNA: TGTGCCAGCAGCTCCCAGGGTCCCGCTGAAGCTTTCTTT.

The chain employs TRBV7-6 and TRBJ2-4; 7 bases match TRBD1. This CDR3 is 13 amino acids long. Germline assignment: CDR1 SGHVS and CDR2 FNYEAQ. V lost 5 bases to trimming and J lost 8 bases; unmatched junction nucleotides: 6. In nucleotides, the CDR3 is TGTGCCAGCAGCACGACAGGGCGAGACATTCAGTACTTC. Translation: CASSTTGRDIQYF.

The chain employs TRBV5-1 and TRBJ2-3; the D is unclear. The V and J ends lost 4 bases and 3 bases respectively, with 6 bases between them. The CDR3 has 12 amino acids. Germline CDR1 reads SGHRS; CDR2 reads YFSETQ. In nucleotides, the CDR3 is TGCGCCAGCAGCCCAGGTACAGATACGCAGTATTTT. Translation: CASSPGTDTQYF.

The DNA for the CDR3 is TGTGCCAGCTCACCCCGTCGACAGGGAGAGACCCAGTACTTC. Translated: CASSPRRQGETQYF. The J gene is TRBJ2-5, the V gene TRBV18, with 7 bases lining up with TRBD1. The CDR3 is 14 residues long. Trimming took 3 bases from V and 4 from J; bases not matched to a gene: 5. Germline values: CDR1 KGHSH, CDR2 LQKENI.

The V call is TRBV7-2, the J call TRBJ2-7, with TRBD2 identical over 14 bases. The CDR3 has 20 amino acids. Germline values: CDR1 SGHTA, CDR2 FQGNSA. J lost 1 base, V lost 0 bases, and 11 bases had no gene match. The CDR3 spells CASSLAIVTSGGARSYEQYF. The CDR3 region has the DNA TGTGCCAGCAGCTTAGCGATCGTGACTAGCGGGGGGGCCCGGTCCTACGAGCAGTACTTC.

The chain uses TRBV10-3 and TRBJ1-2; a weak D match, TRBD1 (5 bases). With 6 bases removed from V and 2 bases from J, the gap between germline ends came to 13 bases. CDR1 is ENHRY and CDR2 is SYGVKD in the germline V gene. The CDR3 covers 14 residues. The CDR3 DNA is TGTGCCATCAGGGGCGAACAGGCCAACTATGGCTACACCTTC. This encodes CAIRGEQANYGYTF.

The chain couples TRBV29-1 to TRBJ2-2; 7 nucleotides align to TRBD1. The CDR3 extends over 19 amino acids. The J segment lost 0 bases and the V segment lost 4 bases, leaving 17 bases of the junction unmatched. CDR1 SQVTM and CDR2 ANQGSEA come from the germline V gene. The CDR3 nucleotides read TGCAGCGTTGGGGATATGAGGGGGCGAGGGGGAGCGAACACCGGGGAGCTGTTTTTT. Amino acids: CSVGDMRGRGGANTGELFF.

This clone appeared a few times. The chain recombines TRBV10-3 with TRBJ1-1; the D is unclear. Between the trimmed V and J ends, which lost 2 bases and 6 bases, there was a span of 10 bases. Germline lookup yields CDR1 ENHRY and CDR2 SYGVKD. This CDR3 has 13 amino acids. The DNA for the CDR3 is TGTGCCATCAGTGAGAGGGTCGGGGCTGAAGCTTTCTTT. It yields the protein CAISERVGAEAFF.

In nucleotides, the CDR3 is TGTGCCAGCAGCCGGACAGGGGTTAGCAATCAGCCCCAGCATTTT. Encoded protein: CASSRTGVSNQPQHF. The chain recombines TRBV4-2 with TRBJ1-5; 9 bases align to TRBD1. Losses at the gene ends were 4 bases for V and 0 bases for J; bases not matched to a gene: 1. This CDR3 region has 15 residues. Germline CDR1 is LGHNA and CDR2 is YNFKEQ.

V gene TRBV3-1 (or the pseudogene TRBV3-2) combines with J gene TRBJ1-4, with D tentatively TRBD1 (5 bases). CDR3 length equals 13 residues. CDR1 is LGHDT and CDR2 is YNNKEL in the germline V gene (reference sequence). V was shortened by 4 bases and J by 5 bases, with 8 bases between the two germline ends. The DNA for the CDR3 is TGTGCCAGCAGCCGGGGCCCAAATGAAAAACTGTTTTTT. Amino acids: CASSRGPNEKLFF.

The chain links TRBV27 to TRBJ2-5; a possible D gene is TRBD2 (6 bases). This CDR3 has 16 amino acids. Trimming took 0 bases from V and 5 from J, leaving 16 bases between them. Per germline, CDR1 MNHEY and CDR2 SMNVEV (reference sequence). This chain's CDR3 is CASSLSSQGGGETQYF. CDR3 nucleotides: TGTGCCAGCAGTTTATCTTCCCAGGGTGGAGGGGAGACCCAGTACTTC.

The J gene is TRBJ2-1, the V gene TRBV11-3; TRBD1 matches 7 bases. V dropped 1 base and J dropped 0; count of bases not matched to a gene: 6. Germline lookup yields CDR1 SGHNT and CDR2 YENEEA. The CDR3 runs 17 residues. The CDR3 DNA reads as TGTGCCAGCAGCTTAGCCCGACAGGGCAGCTCCTACAATGAGCAGTTCTTC. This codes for CASSLARQGSSYNEQFF.

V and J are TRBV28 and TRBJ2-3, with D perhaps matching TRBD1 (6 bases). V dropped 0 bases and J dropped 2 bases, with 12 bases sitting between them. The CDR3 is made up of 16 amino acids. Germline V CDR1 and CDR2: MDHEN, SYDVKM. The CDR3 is CASSLWGQGTTDTQYF. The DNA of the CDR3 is TGTGCCAGCAGTTTATGGGGGCAGGGGACCACAGATACGCAGTATTTT.